The text below deals with one T cell receptor (beta chain). Its antigen is currently unknown. The V gene lost 0 bases and the J gene lost 3 bases, with 12 bases spanning the gap. Germline CDR1 SGHDN, CDR2 FVKESK. The CDR3 has 16 residues. MiXCR, applied by TCRdb to the reads, yields one record per CDR3 protein. The table has 250,000 to 400,000 distinct CDR3 sequences, about 25% seen once. The entry originates in a study of T cell repertoires in cytomegalovirus infection. For the study at large: The authors relied on CMV epitopes, both recently identified HLA-C-restricted and well-studied HLA-B-restricted. Signatures in public TCR beta sequences pointed to both CMV infection and matching HLA type.

Study-level results: Carriers of CMV plus the relevant HLA were identified by cumulative public TCR beta family frequency. The ex vivo response showed dominance by HLA-C-restricted CMV-specific TCR beta clonotypes.

The TCR originated in a human donor in good health (CMV status not recorded). Some clones in this sample may be carry-over from other donors' samples. The V gene is TRBV14, the J gene TRBJ2-1; D is undetermined. Material: cultured PBMCs, obtained from culture after CMV antigen stimulation. CDR3 region: CASSQDRGRIYNEQFF. CDR3 nucleotide sequence: TGTGCCAGCAGCCAAGATCGAGGAAGAATCTACAATGAGCAGTTCTTC.